Listed here is a single T cell receptor beta chain. Source study methods: Reference gene primer amplification yielded estimated nucleated cell counts. TCRdb's copy holds only in-frame clones and misses some; the assay was immunoSEQ multiplex PCR. V, J and clone size are taken as reported in that table, and D and trimming were inferred from the DNA itself. The data show 200,000 to 300,000 clones, 70% to 85% seen once. This entry comes from a study of blood T cell repertoires in COVID-19. Study at large: COVID-19 samples collected from the United States, Italy and Spain covered acute and convalescent phases. PBMCs, B-cell-depleted T cells, or T cells provided the cDNA or gDNA that made up the material.

The CDR3 length is 14 residues. The germline CDR1 and CDR2 sequences are SGHNT and YYREEE (reference sequence). V dropped 4 bases and J dropped 6; count of bases not matched to a gene: 10. The material sequenced was peripheral blood. The TCR sequence derives from a woman older than 75 with acute or convalescent COVID-19. The chain joins TRBV5-4 to TRBJ2-7; 7 nucleotides agree with TRBD1. The CDR3 DNA is TGTGCCAGCAGCCAGGGGGTTAAAAGCGCCGAGCAGTACTTC. The encoded protein is CASSQGVKSAEQYF.